These T cell receptor beta chains were read from a single sample in a study of Graves' ophthalmopathy and Graves' hyperthyroidism. TCRdb reanalysed the multiplex PCR reads using MiXCR and keeps one entry per CDR3 protein. The table has roughly 230,000 distinct CDR3 sequences, around a fifth seen once. The material sequenced was peripheral blood. All receptors come from a woman between 45 and 65 years old with Graves' ophthalmopathy. The CDR3 runs from the conserved cysteine through the conserved F or W. A D gene is named only where the DNA matches it firmly. Only some rows state a clone size, as once, few, many or a class for expanded clones.

j_call: TRBJ2-5
v_call: TRBV29-1
clone_size: many
d_call: .
cdr3_aa: CSTQRGGAKETQYF
cdr3_nt: TGCAGCACCCAAAGGGGTGGAGCGAAAGAGACCCAGTACTTC

j_call: TRBJ1-5
v_call: TRBV2
clone_size: many
d_call: .
cdr3_aa: CASTGAGAGNQPQHF
cdr3_nt: TGTGCCAGCACCGGGGCGGGGGCCGGCAATCAGCCCCAGCATTTT

j_call: TRBJ1-1
v_call: TRBV20-1
clone_size: many
d_call: .
cdr3_aa: CSAYKGAGEGTEAFF
cdr3_nt: TGCAGTGCCTACAAAGGGGCAGGGGAGGGCACTGAAGCTTTCTTT

j_call: TRBJ2-3
v_call: TRBV7-8
clone_size: many
d_call: .
cdr3_aa: CASSLSLADTQYF
cdr3_nt: TGTGCCAGCAGCTTATCTCTCGCAGATACGCAGTATTTT

j_call: TRBJ2-2
v_call: TRBV30
clone_size: few
d_call: .
cdr3_aa: CAWLGLNTGELFF
cdr3_nt: TGTGCCTGGTTAGGCTTGAACACCGGGGAGCTGTTTTTT

j_call: TRBJ1-3
v_call: TRBV2
clone_size: many
d_call: .
cdr3_aa: CASSVEGSGNTIYF
cdr3_nt: TGTGCCAGCAGTGTGGAGGGCTCTGGAAACACCATATATTTT

j_call: TRBJ2-7
v_call: TRBV6-2/TRBV6-3
clone_size: .
d_call: .
cdr3_aa: CASSYARGIYEQYF
cdr3_nt: TGTGCCAGCAGTTACGCTAGGGGGATCTACGAGCAGTACTTC

j_call: TRBJ1-1
v_call: TRBV5-1
clone_size: many
d_call: .
cdr3_aa: CASSLDRQGAEAFF
cdr3_nt: TGCGCCAGCAGCTTGGATAGGCAGGGAGCTGAAGCTTTCTTT

j_call: TRBJ2-7
v_call: TRBV7-2
clone_size: many
d_call: TRBD1
cdr3_aa: CASSPQTGGYEQYF
cdr3_nt: TGTGCCAGCAGCCCTCAGACAGGGGGCTACGAGCAGTACTTC

j_call: TRBJ2-7
v_call: TRBV27
clone_size: .
d_call: .
cdr3_aa: CASSLASGLTYEQYF
cdr3_nt: TGTGCCAGCAGTTTGGCCAGCGGGCTTACCTACGAGCAGTACTTC

j_call: TRBJ1-5
v_call: TRBV20-1
clone_size: .
d_call: TRBD1
cdr3_aa: CSAKTGSQPQHF
cdr3_nt: TGCAGTGCTAAGACAGGGAGTCAGCCCCAGCATTTT

j_call: TRBJ2-7
v_call: TRBV2
clone_size: many
d_call: .
cdr3_aa: CASSEKGRSEQYF
cdr3_nt: TGTGCCAGCAGTGAAAAAGGACGTTCCGAGCAGTACTTC

j_call: TRBJ2-7
v_call: TRBV28
clone_size: .
d_call: .
cdr3_aa: CASHGHNSYEQYF
cdr3_nt: TGTGCCAGCCACGGACACAACTCCTACGAGCAGTACTTC

j_call: TRBJ2-2
v_call: TRBV5-1
clone_size: many
d_call: TRBD1
cdr3_aa: CASGTDRGNTGELFF
cdr3_nt: TGCGCCAGTGGCACGGACAGGGGTAACACCGGGGAGCTGTTTTTT

j_call: TRBJ2-7
v_call: TRBV3-1
clone_size: many
d_call: TRBD1
cdr3_aa: CASSQGMGQGPYEQYF
cdr3_nt: TGTGCCAGCAGCCAAGGGATGGGACAGGGGCCCTACGAGCAGTACTTC

j_call: TRBJ1-5
v_call: TRBV4-1
clone_size: many
d_call: TRBD1
cdr3_aa: CASSQELQGAGQPQHF
cdr3_nt: TGCGCCAGCAGCCAAGAATTACAGGGGGCAGGTCAGCCCCAGCATTTT

j_call: TRBJ1-1
v_call: TRBV12-3/TRBV12-4
clone_size: .
d_call: TRBD1
cdr3_aa: CASSMDRGDTEAFF
cdr3_nt: TGTGCCAGCAGTATGGACAGGGGGGACACTGAAGCTTTCTTT

j_call: TRBJ1-1
v_call: TRBV7-8
clone_size: many
d_call: .
cdr3_aa: CASSLAVRGYEAFF
cdr3_nt: TGTGCCAGCAGCTTAGCTGTACGGGGCTATGAAGCTTTCTTT

j_call: TRBJ2-7
v_call: TRBV2
clone_size: few
d_call: .
cdr3_aa: CASSQGPNYEQYF
cdr3_nt: TGTGCCAGCAGCCAGGGACCCAACTACGAGCAGTACTTC

j_call: TRBJ1-3
v_call: TRBV28
clone_size: many
d_call: TRBD1
cdr3_aa: CASSTGGRDTIYF
cdr3_nt: TGTGCCAGCAGCACAGGGGGCCGGGACACCATATATTTT

j_call: TRBJ1-1
v_call: TRBV29-1
clone_size: many
d_call: .
cdr3_aa: CSVAPQAGNTEAFF
cdr3_nt: TGCAGCGTTGCCCCCCAGGCAGGGAACACTGAAGCTTTCTTT

j_call: TRBJ2-5
v_call: TRBV20-1
clone_size: many
d_call: .
cdr3_aa: CSARAPLGQETQYF
cdr3_nt: TGCAGTGCTAGAGCCCCCCTCGGTCAAGAGACCCAGTACTTC

j_call: TRBJ1-5
v_call: TRBV19
clone_size: many
d_call: .
cdr3_aa: CASRTGVSNQPQHF
cdr3_nt: TGTGCCAGTAGGACAGGAGTGAGCAATCAGCCCCAGCATTTT

j_call: TRBJ2-7
v_call: TRBV6-1
clone_size: many
d_call: TRBD1
cdr3_aa: CASRRRGGDRANEQYF
cdr3_nt: TGTGCCAGCAGGCGAAGGGGCGGGGACAGGGCTAACGAGCAGTACTTC

j_call: TRBJ2-7
v_call: TRBV19
clone_size: many
d_call: TRBD2
cdr3_aa: CASSIDPGTSGRSNEQYF
cdr3_nt: TGTGCCAGTAGTATAGATCCTGGGACTAGCGGGAGGTCGAACGAGCAGTACTTC

j_call: TRBJ2-2
v_call: TRBV5-1
clone_size: .
d_call: TRBD2
cdr3_aa: CASSFGLAGVNTGELFF
cdr3_nt: TGCGCCAGCAGCTTCGGACTAGCGGGAGTAAACACCGGGGAGCTGTTTTTT

j_call: TRBJ1-2
v_call: TRBV18
clone_size: many
d_call: TRBD1
cdr3_aa: CASSPSQGAEDYGYTF
cdr3_nt: TGTGCCAGCTCACCTTCACAGGGGGCTGAGGACTATGGCTACACCTTC

j_call: TRBJ1-1
v_call: TRBV6-1
clone_size: many
d_call: TRBD1
cdr3_aa: CASRNRGLSMNTEAFF
cdr3_nt: TGTGCCAGCAGAAACAGGGGGCTCTCCATGAACACTGAAGCTTTCTTT

j_call: TRBJ2-5
v_call: TRBV2
clone_size: many
d_call: .
cdr3_aa: CASDPGGVRETQYF
cdr3_nt: TGTGCCAGCGACCCCGGAGGGGTTCGAGAGACCCAGTACTTC

j_call: TRBJ1-5
v_call: TRBV19
clone_size: many
d_call: .
cdr3_aa: CASSNPAAWASNQPQHF
cdr3_nt: TGTGCCAGTAGTAACCCAGCAGCTTGGGCCTCTAATCAGCCCCAGCATTTT

j_call: TRBJ2-7
v_call: TRBV28
clone_size: many
d_call: TRBD2
cdr3_aa: CASSSVAGGPHEQYF
cdr3_nt: TGTGCCAGCAGTTCCGTAGCGGGAGGGCCCCACGAGCAGTACTTC

j_call: TRBJ2-7
v_call: TRBV29-1
clone_size: few
d_call: .
cdr3_aa: CSVGGPGLSYEQYF
cdr3_nt: TGCAGCGTTGGAGGTCCGGGGCTCTCCTACGAGCAGTACTTC

j_call: TRBJ2-7
v_call: TRBV5-1
clone_size: many
d_call: .
cdr3_aa: CASTPSATGVYEQYF
cdr3_nt: TGCGCCAGCACCCCCTCCGCCACAGGCGTATACGAGCAGTACTTC

j_call: TRBJ2-5
v_call: TRBV6-1
clone_size: few
d_call: .
cdr3_aa: CASSPPGVGSTQYF
cdr3_nt: TGTGCCAGCAGTCCCCCCGGAGTCGGTTCGACCCAGTACTTC

j_call: TRBJ1-3
v_call: TRBV6-1
clone_size: many
d_call: TRBD1
cdr3_aa: CASTRTGESSGNTIYF
cdr3_nt: TGTGCCAGCACGAGGACAGGGGAAAGTTCTGGAAACACCATATATTTT

j_call: TRBJ2-7
v_call: TRBV30
clone_size: many
d_call: .
cdr3_aa: CAWSPGLPYEQYF
cdr3_nt: TGTGCCTGGAGTCCAGGGTTGCCCTACGAGCAGTACTTC

j_call: TRBJ1-2
v_call: TRBV29-1
clone_size: many
d_call: TRBD1
cdr3_aa: CSVSTGDYGYTF
cdr3_nt: TGCAGCGTTTCGACAGGGGATTATGGCTACACCTTC

j_call: TRBJ2-2
v_call: TRBV30
clone_size: .
d_call: .
cdr3_aa: CAWRLLSGTGELFF
cdr3_nt: TGTGCCTGGCGTCTACTTTCGGGCACCGGGGAGCTGTTTTTT

j_call: TRBJ2-7
v_call: TRBV12-3/TRBV12-4
clone_size: .
d_call: .
cdr3_aa: CASSPAVHEQYF
cdr3_nt: TGTGCCAGCAGTCCCGCCGTCCACGAGCAGTACTTC

j_call: TRBJ2-7
v_call: TRBV11-3
clone_size: many
d_call: TRBD1
cdr3_aa: CASSIGTGYRYEQYF
cdr3_nt: TGTGCCAGCAGCATTGGGACAGGGTACCGGTACGAGCAGTACTTC